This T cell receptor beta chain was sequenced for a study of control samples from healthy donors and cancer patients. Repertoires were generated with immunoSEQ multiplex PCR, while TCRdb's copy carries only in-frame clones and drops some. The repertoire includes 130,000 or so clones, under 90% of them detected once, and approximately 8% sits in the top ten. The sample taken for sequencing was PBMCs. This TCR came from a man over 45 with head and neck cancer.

Here the CDR3 DNA reads TGTGCCAGCAGCCCCCGGGGTGACAGATCAGGATCACCCCTCCACTTT. Its translation is CASSPRGDRSGSPLHF. The V call is TRBV7-6, the J call TRBJ1-6, with TRBD1 as a possible D gene (5 bases). Germline CDR1 is SGHVS and CDR2 is FNYEAQ. CDR3 size: 16 residues. V dropped 5 bases and J dropped 10 bases, with 21 bases sitting between them. The whole variable domain, remainder taken from reference TRBV7-6 and TRBJ1-6, is GAGVSQSPRYKVTKRGQDVALRCDPISGHVSLYWYRQALGQGPEFLTYFNYEAQQDKSGLPNDRFSAERPEGSISTLTIQRTEQRDSAMYRCASSPRGDRSGSPLHFGNGTRLTVT.